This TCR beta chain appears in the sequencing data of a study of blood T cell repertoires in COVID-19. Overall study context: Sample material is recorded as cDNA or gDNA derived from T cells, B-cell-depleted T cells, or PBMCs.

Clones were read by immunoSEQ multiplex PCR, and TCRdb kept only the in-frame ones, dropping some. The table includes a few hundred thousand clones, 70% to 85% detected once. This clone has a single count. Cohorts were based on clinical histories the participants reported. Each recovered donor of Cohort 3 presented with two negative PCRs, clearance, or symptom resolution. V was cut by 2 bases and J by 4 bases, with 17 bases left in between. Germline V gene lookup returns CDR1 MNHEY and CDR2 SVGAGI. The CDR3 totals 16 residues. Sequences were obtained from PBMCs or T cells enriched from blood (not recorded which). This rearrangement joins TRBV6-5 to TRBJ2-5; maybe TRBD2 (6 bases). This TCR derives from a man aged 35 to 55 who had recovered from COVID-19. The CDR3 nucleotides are TGTGCCAGCAGTTACCGAAGAATAAAGGGAGGAGAGACCCAGTACTTC. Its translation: CASSYRRIKGGETQYF.